One sample yielded the 11 T cell receptor beta chains listed below, sequenced in a study of breast tumors, draining lymph nodes, adjacent tissues. Samples came from axillary lymph nodes draining the breast cancer. MiXCR, applied by TCRdb to the multiplex PCR reads, yields one record per CDR3 protein. The data hold about 140,000 distinct CDR3 sequences, with 32% observed a single time. What was sequenced was axillary lymph node tissue. These receptors were taken from a female donor with breast cancer. Some clones in this sample may be carry-over from other donors' samples.

This clonotype was counted many times. V and J are TRBV18 and TRBJ1-3; tentative D call: TRBD1 (5 bases). Germline assignment: CDR1 KGHSH and CDR2 LQKENI. V dropped 5 bases and J dropped 4 bases, with 18 bases sitting between them. The CDR3 runs to 16 residues. In DNA form, the CDR3 reads TGTGCCAGCTCAACTACGACCGGGACGGCCGGAAACACCATATATTTT. Its protein is CASSTTTGTAGNTIYF.

On this clonotype itself: An end of the junction differs from the germline gene, which may be a read error. V and J are TRBV20-1 and TRBJ2-7, with TRBD1 as a possible D gene (5 bases). The CDR3 consists of 8 residues. Germline lookup yields CDR1 DFQATT and CDR2 SNEGSKA (reference sequence). The CDR3 DNA follows: TGCAGTGCTAGAGGGGCAGGGTTC. This encodes CSARGAGF.

The V gene is TRBV29-1, the J gene TRBJ1-2; D remains unclear. Trimming shortened V by 8 bases and J by 4 bases, and 11 bases separated the two germline ends. The CDR3 is 11 residues long. Germline CDR1 and CDR2: SQVTM and ANQGSEA. The CDR3 is CSSLDGYGYTF. The CDR3, as DNA: TGCAGCAGCCTGGACGGCTATGGCTACACCTTC. The full variable domain, rest sourced from reference TRBV29-1 and TRBJ1-2, is SAVISQKPSRDICQRGTSLTIQCQVDSQVTMMFWYRQQPGQSLTLIATANQGSEATYESGFVIDKFPISRPNLTFSTLTVSNMSPEDSSIYLCSSLDGYGYTFGSGTRLTVV.

This clonotype was seen ten or more times. V and J are TRBV4-1 and TRBJ2-5; TRBD2 agrees at 9 bases. The length of the CDR3 is 18 residues. V shed 0 bases and J 3 bases; nucleotides not matched to a gene: 11. Germline CDR1 is MGHRA and CDR2 is YSYEKL. The CDR3 nucleotides are TGCGCCAGCAGCCAAGATCGTGCGGTAGCGGGGGATAAAGAGACCCAGTACTTC. Its protein product is CASSQDRAVAGDKETQYF.

The chain combines TRBV6-2 or TRBV6-3 with TRBJ1-2, with D unclear. V lost 5 bases and J lost 8, with 18 bases in between. The CDR3 covers 14 residues. CDR1 is MNHEY, CDR2 SVGEGT, per germline. CDR3 DNA: TGTGCCAGCAGTCACGGCGGGCGGATAGTAGGCTACACCTTC. Translating it yields CASSHGGRIVGYTF.

There are many counts of this clonotype. J is TRBJ1-2 and V is TRBV14; possibly TRBD1 for D (5 bases). This CDR3 has 14 residues. Deletions cut 4 bases from V and 6 bases from J, with 15 bases between. Per germline, CDR1 SGHDN and CDR2 FVKESK. The CDR3 loop is CASSLVGGVNGYTF. Here the CDR3 DNA reads TGTGCCAGCAGCCTCGTGGGAGGGGTAAATGGCTACACCTTC.

In regard to this clonotype: An end of the junction differs from the germline gene, which may be a read error. The chain employs TRBV7-9 and TRBJ1-2, with 11 positions matching TRBD1. From germline, CDR1 is SEHNR and CDR2 FQNEAQ (reference sequence). This CDR3 comprises 15 residues. CDR3 sequence: CASSQPGQGDYGYPF. The CDR3 DNA reads as TGTGCCAGCAGCCAACCGGGACAGGGGGACTATGGCTACCCCTTC.

The chain couples TRBV24-1 to TRBJ2-3, with a possible D match to TRBD2 (7 bases). CDR1 and CDR2 (germline): KGHDR, SFDVKD. CDR3 size: 14 residues. V was clipped by 7 bases and J by 6 bases, with 16 bases between them. The CDR3 DNA reads as TGTGCCACCAGGAGGGGGGGTGGGACGGATACGCAGTATTTT. It translates to CATRRGGGTDTQYF.

This chain uses TRBV18 with TRBJ1-1; TRBD1 matches at 7 bases. Trimming took 0 bases from V and 0 from J; bases not matched to a gene: 4. Germline values: CDR1 KGHSH, CDR2 LQKENI. This CDR3 region has 16 residues. Here the CDR3 DNA reads TGTGCCAGCTCACCACCGGGACAGCTCATGAACACTGAAGCTTTCTTT. Translation: CASSPPGQLMNTEAFF.

This clonotype has at least ten counts. This chain uses TRBV24-1 with TRBJ2-3; 10 bases align to TRBD1. This CDR3 is built from 16 residues. Germline V gene sequence: CDR1 KGHDR, CDR2 SFDVKD. Trimming took 5 bases from V and 1 from J; bases not matched to a gene: 5. CDR3 sequence: CATSGYGTGGTDTQYF. Here the CDR3 DNA reads TGTGCCACCAGTGGTTATGGGACAGGGGGCACAGATACGCAGTATTTT.

The rearrangement joins TRBV12-3 or TRBV12-4 to TRBJ2-3, with D perhaps TRBD1 (6 bases). Deletions cut 6 bases from V and 7 bases from J, with 17 bases between. CDR3 length: 14 amino acids. CDR3 sequence: CASRTQGVENTQYF. CDR3 DNA: TGTGCCAGCAGGACACAGGGAGTAGAGAATACGCAGTATTTT.